Given below is one TCR beta chain in context. The antigen is unknown. This may come from a read error, since a much larger clone is one base off. An equimolar mix of two oligonucleotides served as the beta constant-region primer for TRBC1 and TRBC2. Four rounds of PCR amplified the ligated cDNA using nested alpha and beta constant-region primers plus SP2. TCRdb re-analysed the UMI-ligation and nested PCR reads in MiXCR, keeping a single row per CDR3 protein. There are under 25,000 distinct CDR3 sequences in the sample; approximately 8.8% occur only once, and 22% lies in the top ten. This sample was included in a study of naive and memory T cell subsets. The V gene lost 1 base and the J gene lost 3 bases, with 12 bases spanning the gap. From germline, CDR1 is DFQATT and CDR2 SNEGSKA (reference sequence). The CDR3 has 14 amino acids. Study-level findings and limits: Over 85% of naive TCR sequences appeared only once, unlike memory subsets. Clonotypes are single alpha or beta chains, not paired receptors.

This sequence joins TRBV20-1 and TRBJ2-5; D is perhaps TRBD1 (5 bases). This receptor was identified in a human donor in good health. The sequencing input was central memory CD8+ T cells from blood. Here the CDR3 reads CSARGFDSEETQYF. CDR3 nucleotide sequence: TGCAGTGCTAGAGGATTTGACAGTGAAGAGACCCAGTACTTC.